Listed here is a single TCR beta chain. What it binds is not known. At one end the junction does not follow the germline gene, possibly because of a read error. The CDR3 has 13 amino acids. Germline CDR1 and CDR2: MNHEY and SMNVEV (reference sequence). The sample originates from a study of PD-1 blockade in classical Hodgkin lymphoma. Study-level information: Intravenous infusions of nivolumab 3 mg/kg reached patients every 2 weeks. General study points: Whoever responded completely had baseline diversity much like that seen in newly diagnosed patients.

Method: immunoSEQ multiplex PCR; TCRdb's copy keeps in-frame clones and lacks some. The data show some 48,000 clones, with approximately 80% seen just once and over 15% held by the top ten. The time point was: cycle 4 day 1 (C4D1), after less than 7 weeks of nivolumab. After autologous stem cell transplantation all patients relapsed, and prior brentuximab vedotin exposure differed between cohorts. This sequence originates from a human donor with classical Hodgkin lymphoma. The sample consisted of peripheral blood mononuclear cells (PBMCs), taken before the fourth cycle of nivolumab. The J gene is TRBJ2-7, the V gene TRBV27, with TRBD2 matching over 7 bases. CDR3: CASSLEVSGTTIF. The CDR3 DNA sequence: TGTGCCAGCAGTTTAGAGGTCAGCGGGACTACGATCTTC.